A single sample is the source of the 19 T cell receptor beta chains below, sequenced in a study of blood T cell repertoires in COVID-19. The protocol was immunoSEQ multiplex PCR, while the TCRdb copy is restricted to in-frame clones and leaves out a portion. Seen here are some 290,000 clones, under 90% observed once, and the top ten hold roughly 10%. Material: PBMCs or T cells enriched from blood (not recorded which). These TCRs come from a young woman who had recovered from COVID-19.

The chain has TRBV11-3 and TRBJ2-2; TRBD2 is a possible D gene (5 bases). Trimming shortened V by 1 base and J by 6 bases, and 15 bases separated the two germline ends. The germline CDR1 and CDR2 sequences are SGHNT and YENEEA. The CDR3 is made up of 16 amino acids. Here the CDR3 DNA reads TGTGCCAGCAGCTTAGTCGGGTCTAGCTCAGCCGGGGAGCTGTTTTTT. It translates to CASSLVGSSSAGELFF. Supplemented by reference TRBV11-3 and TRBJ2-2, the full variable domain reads EAGVVQSPRYKIIEKKQPVAFWCNPISGHNTLYWYLQNLGQGPELLIRYENEEAVDDSQLPKDRFSAERLKGVDSTLKIQPAELGDSAVYLCASSLVGSSSAGELFFGEGSRLTVL.

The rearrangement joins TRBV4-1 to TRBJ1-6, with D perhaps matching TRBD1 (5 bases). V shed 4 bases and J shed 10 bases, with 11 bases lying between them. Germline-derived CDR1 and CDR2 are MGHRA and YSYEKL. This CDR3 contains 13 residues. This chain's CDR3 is CASSPQGGSPLHF. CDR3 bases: TGCGCCAGCAGCCCGCAGGGAGGATCACCCCTCCACTTT.

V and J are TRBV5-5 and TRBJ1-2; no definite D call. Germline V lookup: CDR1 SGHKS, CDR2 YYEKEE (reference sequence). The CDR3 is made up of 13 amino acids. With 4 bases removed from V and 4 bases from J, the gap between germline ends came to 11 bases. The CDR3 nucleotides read TGTGCCAGCAGCCTGGACGGAGGCTATGGCTACACCTTC. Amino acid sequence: CASSLDGGYGYTF.

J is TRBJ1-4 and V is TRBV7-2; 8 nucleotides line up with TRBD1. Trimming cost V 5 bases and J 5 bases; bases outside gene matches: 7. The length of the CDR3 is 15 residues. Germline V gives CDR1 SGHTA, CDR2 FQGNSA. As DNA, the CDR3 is TGTGCCAGCAGCGTGACAGGGGCCCCGAATGAAAAACTGTTTTTT. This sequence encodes CASSVTGAPNEKLFF.

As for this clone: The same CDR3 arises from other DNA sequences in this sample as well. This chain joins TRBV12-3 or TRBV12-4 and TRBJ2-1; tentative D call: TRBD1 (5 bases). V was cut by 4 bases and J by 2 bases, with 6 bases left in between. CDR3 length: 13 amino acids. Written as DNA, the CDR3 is TGTGCCAGCAGTTCAGGGACCTACAATGAGCAGTTCTTC. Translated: CASSSGTYNEQFF.

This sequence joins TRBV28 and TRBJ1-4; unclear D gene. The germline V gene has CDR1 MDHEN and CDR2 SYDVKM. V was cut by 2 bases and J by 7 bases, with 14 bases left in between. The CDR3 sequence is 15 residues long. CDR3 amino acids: CASSLGGSDGEKLFF. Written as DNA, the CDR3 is TGTGCCAGCAGTTTAGGTGGGAGCGATGGTGAAAAACTGTTTTTT.

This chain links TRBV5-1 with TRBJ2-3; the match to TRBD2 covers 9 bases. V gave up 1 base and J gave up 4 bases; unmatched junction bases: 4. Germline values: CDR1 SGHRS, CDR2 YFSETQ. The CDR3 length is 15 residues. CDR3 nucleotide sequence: TGCGCCAGCAGCTTGTCGGCGGGAGGGCCAGATACGCAGTATTTT. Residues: CASSLSAGGPDTQYF.

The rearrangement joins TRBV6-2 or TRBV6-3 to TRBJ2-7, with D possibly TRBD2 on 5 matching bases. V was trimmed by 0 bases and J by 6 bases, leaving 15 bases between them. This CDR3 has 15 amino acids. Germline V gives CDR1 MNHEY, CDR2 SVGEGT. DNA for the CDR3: TGTGCCAGCAGTTACTCGATGACTACAGTTTCCGAGCAGTACTTC. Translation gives CASSYSMTTVSEQYF.

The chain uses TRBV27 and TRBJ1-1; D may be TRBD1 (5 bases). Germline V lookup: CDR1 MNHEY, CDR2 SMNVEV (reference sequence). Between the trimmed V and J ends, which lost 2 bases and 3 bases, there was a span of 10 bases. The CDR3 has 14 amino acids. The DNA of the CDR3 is TGTGCCAGCAGTTTACTCCAGGGTGACACTGAAGCTTTCTTT. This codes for CASSLLQGDTEAFF.

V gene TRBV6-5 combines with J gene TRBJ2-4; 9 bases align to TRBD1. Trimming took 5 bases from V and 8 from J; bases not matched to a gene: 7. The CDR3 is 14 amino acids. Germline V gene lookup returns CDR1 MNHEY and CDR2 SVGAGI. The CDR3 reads CASSQGQGGDIQYF. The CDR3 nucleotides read TGTGCCAGCAGTCAGGGACAGGGCGGTGACATTCAGTACTTC.

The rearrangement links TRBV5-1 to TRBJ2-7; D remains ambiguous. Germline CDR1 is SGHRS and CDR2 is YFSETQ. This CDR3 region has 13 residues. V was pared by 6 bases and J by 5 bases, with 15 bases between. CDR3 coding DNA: TGCGCCAGCACCTTTGAAGAGAGCCACGAGCAGTACTTC. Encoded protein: CASTFEESHEQYF.

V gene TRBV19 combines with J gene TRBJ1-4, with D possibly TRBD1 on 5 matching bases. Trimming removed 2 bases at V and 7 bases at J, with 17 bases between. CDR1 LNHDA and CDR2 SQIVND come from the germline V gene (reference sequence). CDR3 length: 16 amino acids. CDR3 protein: CASSIWQGSLVEKLFF. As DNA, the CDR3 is TGTGCCAGTAGTATATGGCAGGGATCCTTAGTTGAAAAACTGTTTTTT.

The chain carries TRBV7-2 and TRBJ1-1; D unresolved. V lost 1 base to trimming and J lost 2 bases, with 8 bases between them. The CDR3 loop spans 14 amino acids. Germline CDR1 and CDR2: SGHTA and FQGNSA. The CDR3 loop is CASSLVSGNTEAFF. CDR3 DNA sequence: TGTGCCAGCAGCTTAGTGTCAGGCAACACTGAAGCTTTCTTT. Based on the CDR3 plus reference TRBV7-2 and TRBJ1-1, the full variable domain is GAGVSQSPSNKVTEKGKDVELRCDPISGHTALYWYRQSLGQGLEFLIYFQGNSAPDKSGLPSDRFSAERTGGSVSTLTIQRTQQEDSAVYLCASSLVSGNTEAFFGQGTRLTVV.

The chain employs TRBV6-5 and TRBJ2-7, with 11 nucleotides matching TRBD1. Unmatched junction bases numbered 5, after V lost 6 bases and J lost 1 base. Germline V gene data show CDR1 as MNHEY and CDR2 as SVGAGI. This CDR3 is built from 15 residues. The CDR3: CASRTGQGGSYEQYF. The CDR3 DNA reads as TGTGCCAGCAGGACGGGACAGGGGGGGTCCTACGAGCAGTACTTC.

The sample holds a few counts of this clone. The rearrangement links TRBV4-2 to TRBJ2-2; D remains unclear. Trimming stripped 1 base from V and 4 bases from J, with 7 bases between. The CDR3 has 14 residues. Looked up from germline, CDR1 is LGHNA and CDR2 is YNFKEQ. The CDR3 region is CASSQAPGTGELFF. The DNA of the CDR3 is TGTGCCAGCAGCCAAGCCCCGGGCACCGGGGAGCTGTTTTTT.

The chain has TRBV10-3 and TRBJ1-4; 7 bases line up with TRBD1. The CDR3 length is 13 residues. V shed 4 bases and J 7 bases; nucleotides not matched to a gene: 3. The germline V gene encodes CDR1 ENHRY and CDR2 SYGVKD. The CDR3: CAISGDRAEKLFF. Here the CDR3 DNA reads TGTGCCATCAGTGGAGACAGGGCTGAAAAACTGTTTTTT.

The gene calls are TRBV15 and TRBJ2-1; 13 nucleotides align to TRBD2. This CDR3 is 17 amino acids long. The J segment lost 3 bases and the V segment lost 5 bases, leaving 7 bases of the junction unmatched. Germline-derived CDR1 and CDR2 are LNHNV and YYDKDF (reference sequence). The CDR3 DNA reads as TGTGCCACCAGCCCAGGGACTAGCGGGAAGAACTACAATGAGCAGTTCTTC. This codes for CATSPGTSGKNYNEQFF. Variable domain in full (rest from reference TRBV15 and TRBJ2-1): DAMVIQNPRYQVTQFGKPVTLSCSQTLNHNVMYWYQQKSSQAPKLLFHYYDKDFNNEADTPDNFQSRRPNTSFCFLDIRSPGLGDTAMYLCATSPGTSGKNYNEQFFGPGTRLTVL.

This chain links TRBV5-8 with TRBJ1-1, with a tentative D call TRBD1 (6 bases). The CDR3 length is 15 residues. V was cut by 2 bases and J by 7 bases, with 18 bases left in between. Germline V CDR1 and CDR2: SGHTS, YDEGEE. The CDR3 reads CASSLHGQGFYEAFF. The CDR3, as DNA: TGTGCCAGCAGCTTACACGGCCAGGGGTTCTATGAAGCTTTCTTT.

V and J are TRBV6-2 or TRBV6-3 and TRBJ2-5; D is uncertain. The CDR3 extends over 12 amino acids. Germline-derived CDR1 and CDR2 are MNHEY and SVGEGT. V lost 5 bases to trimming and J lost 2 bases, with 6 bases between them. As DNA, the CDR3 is TGTGCCAGCAGTGTCCAGCAAGAGACCCAGTACTTC. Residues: CASSVQQETQYF.